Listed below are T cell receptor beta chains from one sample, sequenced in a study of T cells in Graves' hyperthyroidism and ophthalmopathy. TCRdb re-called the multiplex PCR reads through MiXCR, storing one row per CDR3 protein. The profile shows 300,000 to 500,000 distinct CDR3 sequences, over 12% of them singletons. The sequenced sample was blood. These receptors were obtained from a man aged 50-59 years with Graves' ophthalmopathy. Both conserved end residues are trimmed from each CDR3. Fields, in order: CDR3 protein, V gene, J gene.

cdr3_aa: ASGSESHNEQF
v_call: TRBV12-5
j_call: TRBJ2-1

cdr3_aa: ASSLGRMMLAGAQETQY
v_call: TRBV5-1
j_call: TRBJ2-5

cdr3_aa: SVVPQGANNEQF
v_call: TRBV29-1
j_call: TRBJ2-1

cdr3_aa: ASEGARGTDTQY
v_call: TRBV6-8
j_call: TRBJ2-3

cdr3_aa: SARDPLLAGAREQF
v_call: TRBV20-1
j_call: TRBJ2-1

cdr3_aa: ASRMDKNQPQH
v_call: TRBV6-1
j_call: TRBJ1-5

cdr3_aa: ASSLREAGEQF
v_call: TRBV12-3/TRBV12-4
j_call: TRBJ2-1

cdr3_aa: ASSLSGEKLF
v_call: TRBV12-3/TRBV12-4
j_call: TRBJ1-4

cdr3_aa: ASTMGGSRGDTQY
v_call: TRBV5-1
j_call: TRBJ2-3

cdr3_aa: ASSLHLGGGSRNGELF
v_call: TRBV7-6
j_call: TRBJ2-2

cdr3_aa: ASSVEDYEQY
v_call: TRBV6-1
j_call: TRBJ2-7

cdr3_aa: ASSPTVSRDEQF
v_call: TRBV9
j_call: TRBJ2-1

cdr3_aa: ASTTNLDSGVYEQY
v_call: TRBV7-9
j_call: TRBJ2-7

cdr3_aa: ASIGSGSSYEQY
v_call: TRBV5-8
j_call: TRBJ2-7

cdr3_aa: ASSRYMGAEKLF
v_call: TRBV3-1
j_call: TRBJ1-4

cdr3_aa: ASTTIYGTDTQY
v_call: TRBV6-1
j_call: TRBJ2-3

cdr3_aa: ASSATGSQETQY
v_call: TRBV5-1
j_call: TRBJ2-5

cdr3_aa: SAPPDSGDGYT
v_call: TRBV20-1
j_call: TRBJ1-2

cdr3_aa: ASSFLATNEKLF
v_call: TRBV12-3/TRBV12-4
j_call: TRBJ1-4

cdr3_aa: ASSWGTSGQETQY
v_call: TRBV5-1
j_call: TRBJ2-5

cdr3_aa: SSRTGVGGYT
v_call: TRBV29-1
j_call: TRBJ1-2

cdr3_aa: ASSFPPGLAGVGGTDTQY
v_call: TRBV11-2
j_call: TRBJ2-3

cdr3_aa: ASSSLTSIRTDTQY
v_call: TRBV7-6
j_call: TRBJ2-3

cdr3_aa: ASSLVDKGGTEAF
v_call: TRBV5-8
j_call: TRBJ1-1

cdr3_aa: ASRGGQGLYNEQF
v_call: TRBV2
j_call: TRBJ2-1

cdr3_aa: SVTSGSLTGELF
v_call: TRBV29-1
j_call: TRBJ2-2

cdr3_aa: ASSLSTGGFGNTIY
v_call: TRBV11-2
j_call: TRBJ1-3

cdr3_aa: ASSLQTSGYNTGELF
v_call: TRBV5-1
j_call: TRBJ2-2

cdr3_aa: ASQYTGGMDTEAF
v_call: TRBV19
j_call: TRBJ1-1

cdr3_aa: ASSPGTGGLYEQF
v_call: TRBV11-2
j_call: TRBJ2-1

cdr3_aa: ASHAEIHNEQF
v_call: TRBV5-5
j_call: TRBJ2-1

cdr3_aa: ASSLTDIYNEQF
v_call: TRBV27
j_call: TRBJ2-1

cdr3_aa: ASSPYTEAF
v_call: TRBV14
j_call: TRBJ1-1

cdr3_aa: ATSDSGLVYYNEQF
v_call: TRBV24-1
j_call: TRBJ2-1

cdr3_aa: ASNTQGADTQY
v_call: TRBV6-1
j_call: TRBJ2-3

cdr3_aa: ASSIGFGQPNQPQH
v_call: TRBV19
j_call: TRBJ1-5

cdr3_aa: ASSLAGAGLFGYT
v_call: TRBV7-9
j_call: TRBJ1-2

cdr3_aa: ASSLAGLRSGNTIY
v_call: TRBV28
j_call: TRBJ1-3

cdr3_aa: SVIEAGSYNEQF
v_call: TRBV20-1
j_call: TRBJ2-1

cdr3_aa: ASSHSSGTGEETQY
v_call: TRBV4-2
j_call: TRBJ2-5

cdr3_aa: SADLSTGELF
v_call: TRBV29-1
j_call: TRBJ2-2

cdr3_aa: ASSLRKSGRALSTDTQY
v_call: TRBV5-5
j_call: TRBJ2-3

cdr3_aa: ASSLVGNQPRH
v_call: TRBV7-9
j_call: TRBJ1-5

cdr3_aa: ASSLGTTNIQY
v_call: TRBV7-3
j_call: TRBJ2-4

cdr3_aa: SARVYYEQY
v_call: TRBV20-1
j_call: TRBJ2-7

cdr3_aa: AWSPSRLTYNEQF
v_call: TRBV30
j_call: TRBJ2-1

cdr3_aa: ATSRVGAAGGLVGSNEQF
v_call: TRBV15
j_call: TRBJ2-1

cdr3_aa: ASTRCQPQH
v_call: TRBV11-2
j_call: TRBJ1-5

cdr3_aa: ASSVSGGSSYEQY
v_call: TRBV9
j_call: TRBJ2-7